This T cell receptor (beta chain) was sequenced for a study of cytomegalovirus exposure and HLA in healthy donors. Study-wide results and caveats: It was confirmed in vitro that three of the CMV-associated chains were specific for CMV antigens. Researchers left out some V segments, among them TRBV6-2 and TRBV6-3, as indistinguishable.

This clone has more than one count but fewer than ten. The antigen is unknown. In the PCR, 60 Vbeta and 13 Jbeta primers were used. The repertoire was sequenced with immunoSEQ multiplex PCR; TCRdb's copy has only in-frame clones and lacks some. The sample lists about 120,000 clones, 65% to 80% occurring once. The CDR3 has 14 amino acids. Germline loops: CDR1 MGHRA, CDR2 YSYEKL. Trimming at V came to 4 bases and at J to 7 bases, leaving 4 bases not matched to a gene. The sequence came from a man aged 30-40 years in good health and CMV-seropositive. Sequencing was carried out using PBMCs. The chain combines TRBV4-1 with TRBJ1-5; the match to TRBD1 covers 10 bases. The CDR3: CASSRQGAGQPQHF. In DNA, the CDR3 is TGCGCCAGCAGCCGACAGGGGGCTGGACAGCCCCAGCATTTT.